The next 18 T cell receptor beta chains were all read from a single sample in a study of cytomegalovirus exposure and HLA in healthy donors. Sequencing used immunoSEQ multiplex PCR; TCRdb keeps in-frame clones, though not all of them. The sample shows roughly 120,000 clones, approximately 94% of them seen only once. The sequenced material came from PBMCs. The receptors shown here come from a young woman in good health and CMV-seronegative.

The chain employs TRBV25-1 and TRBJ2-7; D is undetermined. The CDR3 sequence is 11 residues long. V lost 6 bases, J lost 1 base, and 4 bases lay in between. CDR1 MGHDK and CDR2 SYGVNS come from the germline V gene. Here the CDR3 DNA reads TGTGCCAGCAGCCTATCCTACGAGCAGTACTTC. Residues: CASSLSYEQYF.

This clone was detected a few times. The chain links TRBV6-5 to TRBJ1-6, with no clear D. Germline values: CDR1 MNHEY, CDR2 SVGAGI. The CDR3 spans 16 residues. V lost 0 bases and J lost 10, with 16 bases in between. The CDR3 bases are TGTGCCAGCAGTTACTCGATACGAGGGCTCGACTCACCCCTCCACTTT. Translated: CASSYSIRGLDSPLHF.

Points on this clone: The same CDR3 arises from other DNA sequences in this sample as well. CDR3 DNA: TGTGCCAGCAGTTACAGGGCGAGCTCCTACGAGCAGTACTTC. As protein: CASSYRASSYEQYF. The chain employs TRBV2 and TRBJ2-7, with D perhaps TRBD1 (6 bases). Germline V gives CDR1 SNHLY, CDR2 FYNNEI. V lost 5 bases and J 0 bases, leaving 11 bases between the germline ends. This CDR3 is 14 amino acids long.

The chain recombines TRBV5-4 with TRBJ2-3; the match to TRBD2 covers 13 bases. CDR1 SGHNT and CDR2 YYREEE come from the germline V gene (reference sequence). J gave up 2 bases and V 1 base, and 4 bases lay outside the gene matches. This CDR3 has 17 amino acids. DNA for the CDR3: TGTGCCAGCAGCTTGCCTGGACTAGCGGGAGACACAGATACGCAGTATTTT. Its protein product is CASSLPGLAGDTDTQYF.

CDR3 sequence reads: CASRADREGSEKLFF. CDR3 sequence (DNA): TGTGCCAGCAGGGCCGACAGGGAAGGTAGTGAAAAACTGTTTTTT. The chain combines TRBV6-1 with TRBJ1-4; 7 nucleotides line up with TRBD1. The CDR3 runs to 15 residues. CDR1 and CDR2 from the germline V gene are MNHNS and SASEGT. V trimming: 6 bases; J trimming: 7 bases; junction bases outside the gene matches: 11.

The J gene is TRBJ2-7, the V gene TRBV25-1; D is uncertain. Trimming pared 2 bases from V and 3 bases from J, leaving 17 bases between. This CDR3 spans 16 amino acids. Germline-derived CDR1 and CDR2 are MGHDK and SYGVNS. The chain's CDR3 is CASSERNRAFFYEQYF. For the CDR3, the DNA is TGTGCCAGCAGTGAAAGAAACAGAGCCTTTTTCTACGAGCAGTACTTC.

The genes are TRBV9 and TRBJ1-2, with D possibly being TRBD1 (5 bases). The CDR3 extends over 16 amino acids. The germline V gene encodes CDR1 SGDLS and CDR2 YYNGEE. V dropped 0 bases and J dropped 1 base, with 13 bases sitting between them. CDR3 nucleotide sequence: TGTGCCAGCAGCGTAGGGGGCAGGGACTATAACTATGGCTACACCTTC. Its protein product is CASSVGGRDYNYGYTF.

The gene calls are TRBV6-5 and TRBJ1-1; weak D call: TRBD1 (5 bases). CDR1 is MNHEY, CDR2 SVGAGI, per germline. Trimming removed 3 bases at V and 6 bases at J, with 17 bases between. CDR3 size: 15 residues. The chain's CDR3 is CASSYSPQGSSEAFF. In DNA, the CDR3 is TGTGCCAGCAGTTATTCCCCCCAGGGAAGTTCTGAAGCTTTCTTT.

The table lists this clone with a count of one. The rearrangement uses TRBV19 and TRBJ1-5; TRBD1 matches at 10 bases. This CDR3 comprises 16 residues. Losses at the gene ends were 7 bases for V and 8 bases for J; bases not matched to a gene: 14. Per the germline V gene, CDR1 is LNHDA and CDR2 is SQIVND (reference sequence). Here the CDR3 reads CASTQTGQGPREPQHF. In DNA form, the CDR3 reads TGTGCCAGTACCCAAACGGGACAGGGGCCAAGGGAGCCCCAGCATTTT.

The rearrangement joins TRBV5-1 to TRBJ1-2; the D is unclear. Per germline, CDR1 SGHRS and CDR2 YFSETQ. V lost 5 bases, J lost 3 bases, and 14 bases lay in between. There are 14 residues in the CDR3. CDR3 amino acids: CASSHSPEDYGYTF. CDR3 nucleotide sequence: TGCGCCAGCAGTCATAGTCCGGAGGACTATGGCTACACCTTC.

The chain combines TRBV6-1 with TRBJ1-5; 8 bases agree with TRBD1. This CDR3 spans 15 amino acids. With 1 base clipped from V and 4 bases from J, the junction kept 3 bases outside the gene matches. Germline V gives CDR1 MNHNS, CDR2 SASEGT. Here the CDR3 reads CASSEEDRANQPQHF. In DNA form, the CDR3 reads TGTGCCAGCAGTGAAGAGGACAGGGCGAATCAGCCCCAGCATTTT.

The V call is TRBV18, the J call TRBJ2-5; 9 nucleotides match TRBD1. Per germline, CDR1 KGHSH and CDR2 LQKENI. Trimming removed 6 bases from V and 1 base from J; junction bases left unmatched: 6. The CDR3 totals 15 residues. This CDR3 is CASSSGTGFQETQYF. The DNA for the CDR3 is TGTGCCAGCTCGTCCGGGACAGGGTTCCAAGAGACCCAGTACTTC.

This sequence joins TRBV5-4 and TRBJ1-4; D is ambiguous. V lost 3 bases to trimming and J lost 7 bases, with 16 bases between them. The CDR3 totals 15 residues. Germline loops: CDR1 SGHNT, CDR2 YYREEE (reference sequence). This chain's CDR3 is CASSSLAGGTEKLFF. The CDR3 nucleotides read TGTGCCAGCAGCTCATTGGCGGGAGGTACTGAAAAACTGTTTTTT.

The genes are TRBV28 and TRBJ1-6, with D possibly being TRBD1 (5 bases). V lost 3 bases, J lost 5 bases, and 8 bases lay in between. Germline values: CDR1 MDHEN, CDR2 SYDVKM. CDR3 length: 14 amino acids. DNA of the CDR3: TGTGCCAGCAGTTTGTCCAGGGATAATTCACCCCTCCACTTT. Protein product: CASSLSRDNSPLHF.

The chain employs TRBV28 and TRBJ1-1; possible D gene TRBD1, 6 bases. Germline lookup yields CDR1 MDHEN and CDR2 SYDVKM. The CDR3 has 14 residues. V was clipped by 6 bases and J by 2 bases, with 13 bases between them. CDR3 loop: CASRKSGTNTEAFF. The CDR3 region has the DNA TGTGCCAGCAGAAAATCCGGGACAAACACTGAAGCTTTCTTT.

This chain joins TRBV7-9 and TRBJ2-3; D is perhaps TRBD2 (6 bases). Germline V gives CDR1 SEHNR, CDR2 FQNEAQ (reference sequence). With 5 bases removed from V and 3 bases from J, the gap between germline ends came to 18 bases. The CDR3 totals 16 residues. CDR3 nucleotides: TGTGCCAGCAGCGTTCTAGGAGGGAGTAAAACAGATACGCAGTATTTT. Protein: CASSVLGGSKTDTQYF.

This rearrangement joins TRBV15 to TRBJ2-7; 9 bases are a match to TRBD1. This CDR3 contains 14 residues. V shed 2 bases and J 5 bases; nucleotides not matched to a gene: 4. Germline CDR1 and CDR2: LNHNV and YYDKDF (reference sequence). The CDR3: CATSRTGTGNEQYF. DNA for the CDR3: TGTGCCACCAGCAGAACCGGGACAGGGAACGAGCAGTACTTC.

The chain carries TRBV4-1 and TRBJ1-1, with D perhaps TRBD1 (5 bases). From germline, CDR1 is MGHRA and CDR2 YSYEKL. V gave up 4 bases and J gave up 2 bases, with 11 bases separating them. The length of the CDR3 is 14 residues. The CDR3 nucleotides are TGCGCCAGCAGCCGGGGCGGCCTTAACACTGAAGCTTTCTTT. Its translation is CASSRGGLNTEAFF.